The 16 T cell receptor beta chains in this list originate from one sample, sequenced in a study of cytomegalovirus exposure and HLA in healthy donors. The PCR had 60 Vbeta and 13 Jbeta primers. Produced via immunoSEQ multiplex PCR; TCRdb's table is partial and in-frame only. The data show 120,000 or so clones, with about 74% seen just once and roughly 3.6% held by the top ten. Source material: PBMCs. Receptor source: a young man in good health and CMV-seronegative.

This clone was picked up one time. The chain joins TRBV30 to TRBJ2-7; perhaps TRBD1 as D (7 bases). The CDR3 has 13 residues. V was clipped by 2 bases and J by 5 bases, with 13 bases between them. In germline, CDR1 is GTSNPN, CDR2 SVGIG (reference sequence). CDR3 loop: CAWSRRGRNEQYF. CDR3 coding DNA: TGTGCCTGGAGTCGGAGGGGGCGAAACGAGCAGTACTTC.

There are a few counts of this clone. The J gene is TRBJ2-5, the V gene TRBV10-3, with TRBD2 as a possible D gene (7 bases). Germline V CDR1 and CDR2: ENHRY, SYGVKD. The V end was cut by 8 bases, the J end by 2 bases, with 18 bases between. CDR3 length: 15 amino acids. CDR3: CAIRKGEGEQETQYF. In DNA, the CDR3 is TGTGCCATCCGGAAGGGGGAGGGGGAACAAGAGACCCAGTACTTC.

A few counts support this clone. This chain uses TRBV25-1 with TRBJ1-5, with TRBD1 as a possible D gene (5 bases). Germline V gene lookup returns CDR1 MGHDK and CDR2 SYGVNS. Trimming removed 1 base at V and 0 bases at J, with 7 bases between. The CDR3 loop spans 15 amino acids. CDR3 sequence: CASSESGYSNQPQHF. In nucleotides, the CDR3 is TGTGCCAGCAGTGAATCAGGGTATAGCAATCAGCCCCAGCATTTT.

The gene calls are TRBV2 and TRBJ1-2; no definite D call. The V gene lost 6 bases and the J gene lost 2 bases, with 7 bases spanning the gap. Germline V gives CDR1 SNHLY, CDR2 FYNNEI. This CDR3 region has 12 residues. The CDR3 loop is CASRGGNYGYTF. The CDR3 nucleotides are TGTGCCAGCAGAGGCGGGAACTATGGCTACACCTTC.

V and J are TRBV5-4 and TRBJ1-4; 7 positions agree with TRBD1. The CDR3 sequence is 14 residues long. From germline, CDR1 is SGHNT and CDR2 YYREEE (reference sequence). J lost 7 bases, V lost 3 bases, and 6 bases had no gene match. CDR3 amino acids: CASSSRDRGEKLFF. For the CDR3, the DNA is TGTGCCAGCAGCTCCCGGGACAGAGGTGAAAAACTGTTTTTT.

This chain joins TRBV5-1 and TRBJ2-7; 9 bases fit TRBD1. The CDR3 runs to 14 residues. Germline trimming cut 4 bases from V and 6 bases from J; bases unmatched to any gene: 8. Germline V CDR1 and CDR2: SGHRS, YFSETQ. In DNA, the CDR3 is TGCGCCAGCAGCCCCTGGACAGGGGAGATCGAGCAGTACTTC. Residues: CASSPWTGEIEQYF.

V and J are TRBV7-2 and TRBJ1-1; D perhaps matches TRBD1 (6 bases). Trimming took 3 bases from V and 0 from J, leaving 8 bases between them. The CDR3 covers 14 residues. CDR1 SGHTA and CDR2 FQGNSA come from the germline V gene. The CDR3 bases are TGTGCCAGCAGCTTGAGGGGGATGAACACTGAAGCTTTCTTT. It is translated as CASSLRGMNTEAFF.

The gene calls are TRBV5-4 and TRBJ2-6; D gene uncertain. Germline CDR1 reads SGHNT; CDR2 reads YYREEE (reference sequence). V was cut by 2 bases and J by 6 bases, with 12 bases left in between. This CDR3 spans 15 amino acids. CDR3 residues: CASSFPGELANVLTF. As DNA, the CDR3 is TGTGCCAGCAGCTTCCCCGGTGAGTTGGCCAACGTCCTGACTTTC.

The rearrangement links TRBV28 to TRBJ2-5; D is unclear. CDR1 and CDR2 (germline): MDHEN, SYDVKM. V dropped 4 bases and J dropped 3 bases, with 15 bases sitting between them. CDR3 size: 15 residues. CDR3 residues: CASSSDKRIEETQYF. CDR3 sequence (DNA): TGTGCCAGCAGTTCCGACAAAAGGATAGAAGAGACCCAGTACTTC.

This chain connects TRBV5-1 to TRBJ1-2; 9 bases fit TRBD1. Germline V CDR1 and CDR2: SGHRS, YFSETQ. The CDR3 length is 15 residues. V shed 2 bases, J shed 4 bases, and the junction held 6 bases outside the gene matches. The CDR3 here is CASSLSGQGAYGYTF. CDR3 sequence (DNA): TGCGCCAGCAGCTTATCGGGACAGGGAGCCTATGGCTACACCTTC.

The chain is built from TRBV6-5 and TRBJ2-1; a weak D match, TRBD2 (5 bases). The germline V gene encodes CDR1 MNHEY and CDR2 SVGAGI. This CDR3 spans 13 amino acids. Trimming removed 4 bases from V and 3 bases from J, with 7 bases in between. CDR3 coding DNA: TGTGCCAGCAGTTCGACTAACTACAATGAGCAGTTCTTC. Encoded protein: CASSSTNYNEQFF.

This sequence joins TRBV7-2 and TRBJ2-7; maybe TRBD2 (5 bases). CDR1 SGHTA and CDR2 FQGNSA come from the germline V gene. CDR3 size: 15 residues. Trimming stripped 1 base from V and 6 bases from J, with 16 bases between. The CDR3 DNA is TGTGCCAGCAGCTTAGTAGATAGCGTCGGCCTCGAGCAGTACTTC. Translation: CASSLVDSVGLEQYF.

The CDR3 sequence is CASSLFTGRAGHEKLFF. The CDR3 bases are TGTGCCAGCAGTTTATTTACGGGGAGGGCAGGGCATGAAAAACTGTTTTTT. The gene calls are TRBV27 and TRBJ1-4; D perhaps matches TRBD1 (5 bases). The CDR3 covers 17 residues. Trimming left V 1 base short and J 6 bases short, with 18 bases between. Germline assignment: CDR1 MNHEY and CDR2 SMNVEV (reference sequence). Full variable domain (remainder filled in from reference TRBV27 and TRBJ1-4): EAQVTQNPRYLITVTGKKLTVTCSQNMNHEYMSWYRQDPGLGLRQIYYSMNVEVTDKGDVPEGYKVSRKEKRNFPLILESPSPNQTSLYFCASSLFTGRAGHEKLFFGSGTQLSVL.

Only a few counts were recorded for this clone. V usage is TRBV30 and J usage is TRBJ2-3, with 11 bases that match TRBD1. Trimming at V came to 2 bases and at J to 3 bases, leaving 10 bases not matched to a gene. The germline V gene encodes CDR1 GTSNPN and CDR2 SVGIG (reference sequence). This CDR3 spans 17 amino acids. CDR3 bases: TGTGCCTGGAGTCCCGTCGGACAGGGGGCTTGGACAGATACGCAGTATTTT. It codes for CAWSPVGQGAWTDTQYF.

The chain is built from TRBV6-6 and TRBJ1-5; D uncertain. V dropped 8 bases and J dropped 5 bases, with 19 bases sitting between them. Germline CDR1 reads MNHNY; CDR2 reads SVGAGI (reference sequence). There are 15 residues in the CDR3. The CDR3 loop reads CASLSYEGLHQPQHF. DNA for the CDR3: TGTGCCAGCCTCTCTTATGAGGGTCTACATCAGCCCCAGCATTTT.

The V and J genes are TRBV20-1 and TRBJ2-1, with unresolved D. Germline V gene data show CDR1 as DFQATT and CDR2 as SNEGSKA (reference sequence). The CDR3 is 10 residues long. The CDR3 reads CVTANNEQFF. The CDR3 bases are TGCGTTACAGCTAACAATGAGCAGTTCTTC.